These 15 T cell receptor beta chains share one sample of origin, sequenced in a study of OX40 agonist ivuxolimab in advanced cancers. Clones were sequenced by immunoSEQ multiplex PCR, and TCRdb holds only the in-frame ones, with some missing. The sample holds fewer than 40,000 clones, roughly nine tenths seen once. The sequencing here drew on CD4+ or CD8+ T cells sorted from blood, taken in a trial of the OX40 agonist ivuxolimab. The receptors derive from an adult with an advanced solid tumor such as melanoma, head and neck, liver or kidney cancer.

This clone was seen just once. CDR3 nucleotides: TGTGCCAGCAGGATCCCGACTGCAAACACAGATACGCAGTATTTT. This sequence encodes CASRIPTANTDTQYF. V gene TRBV7-9 combines with J gene TRBJ2-3; D uncertain. Germline V CDR1 and CDR2: SEHNR, FQNEAQ (reference sequence). CDR3 length equals 15 residues. Between the trimmed V and J ends, which lost 6 bases and 2 bases, there was a span of 15 bases.

V gene TRBV19 combines with J gene TRBJ2-1, with D unresolved. There are 16 residues in the CDR3. Germline assignment: CDR1 LNHDA and CDR2 SQIVND (reference sequence). V was clipped by 3 bases and J by 1 base, with 13 bases between them. The DNA of the CDR3 is TGTGCCAGTAGTATCTCCTCTTTTAGTTCCTACAATGAGCAGTTCTTC. Translated, it gives CASSISSFSSYNEQFF.

The V gene is TRBV10-3, the J gene TRBJ1-1, with D tentatively TRBD1 (6 bases). Trimming stripped 2 bases from V and 7 bases from J, with 11 bases between. CDR1 and CDR2 (germline): ENHRY, SYGVKD. The CDR3 runs 13 residues. The chain's CDR3 is CAISEEDSYEAFF. DNA for the CDR3: TGTGCCATCAGTGAGGAGGACAGTTATGAAGCTTTCTTT.

DNA of the CDR3: TGTGCCAGCTCGGAAGGGGGCCGGCTCCACTCTGGAAACACCATATATTTT. Translation gives CASSEGGRLHSGNTIYF. The chain combines TRBV27 with TRBJ1-3; 7 bases align to TRBD1. V dropped 8 bases and J dropped 0; count of bases not matched to a gene: 13. The CDR3 totals 17 residues. From germline, CDR1 is MNHEY and CDR2 SMNVEV (reference sequence).

As DNA, the CDR3 is TGTGCCAGCAGTTTATCGTCTTGGGACTATCCCCATGAGCAGTTCTTC. Its translation is CASSLSSWDYPHEQFF. This rearrangement joins TRBV27 to TRBJ2-1; 7 bases align to TRBD2. Germline loops: CDR1 MNHEY, CDR2 SMNVEV (reference sequence). The CDR3 consists of 16 residues. Trimming cost V 0 bases and J 8 bases; bases outside gene matches: 10.

The chain joins TRBV13 to TRBJ2-6; 8 bases map to TRBD1. Losses at the gene ends were 3 bases for V and 2 bases for J; bases not matched to a gene: 0. The CDR3 has 15 residues. Germline CDR1 PRHDT, CDR2 FYEKMQ (reference sequence). The CDR3: CASSLTGAGANVLTF. The CDR3 DNA reads TGTGCCAGCAGCTTGACAGGGGCTGGGGCCAACGTCCTGACTTTC.

This chain connects TRBV9 to TRBJ2-1; 10 bases map to TRBD1. The V gene's germline CDR1 is SGDLS and CDR2 YYNGEE. The CDR3 is made up of 15 amino acids. The trim removed 0 bases at V and 8 bases at J, leaving 5 bases unmatched. CDR3 loop: CASSVVGDRGDEQFF. The DNA for the CDR3 is TGTGCCAGCAGCGTAGTCGGGGACAGGGGCGATGAGCAGTTCTTC.

The chain is built from TRBV4-1 and TRBJ2-7; 7 positions agree with TRBD1. Germline-derived CDR1 and CDR2 are MGHRA and YSYEKL. Trimming cost V 0 bases and J 6 bases; bases outside gene matches: 8. This CDR3 spans 15 amino acids. CDR3 DNA: TGCGCCAGCAGCCAAGATATTGGGACAGAAACCGAGCAGTACTTC. Its protein is CASSQDIGTETEQYF.

The rearrangement uses TRBV6-5 and TRBJ2-7, with 12 bases identical to TRBD2. With V trimmed by 0 bases and J by 5 bases, 2 bases remained unmatched. The CDR3 has 15 amino acids. Looked up from germline, CDR1 is MNHEY and CDR2 is SVGAGI. Here the CDR3 DNA reads TGTGCCAGCAGTTACTCGACTAGCGGGAGCCACGAGCAGTACTTC. Protein sequence: CASSYSTSGSHEQYF.

In its sample, this clone was seen a few times. This sequence joins TRBV7-9 and TRBJ1-1; D not certain. Trimming left V 4 bases short and J 4 bases short, with 13 bases between. The CDR3 sequence is 14 residues long. Per the germline V gene, CDR1 is SEHNR and CDR2 is FQNEAQ (reference sequence). The DNA for the CDR3 is TGTGCCAGCAGCTCACAAAGGGTATCCACTGAAGCTTTCTTT. Its protein is CASSSQRVSTEAFF.

The V gene is TRBV19, the J gene TRBJ2-1; the match to TRBD2 covers 8 bases. CDR3 length: 15 amino acids. V lost 6 bases to trimming and J lost 5 bases; unmatched junction nucleotides: 9. CDR1 and CDR2 (germline): LNHDA, SQIVND (reference sequence). The CDR3 region is CASRTGTRGNNEQFF. The CDR3 DNA reads as TGTGCCAGTAGAACCGGGACTAGGGGAAACAATGAGCAGTTCTTC.

The V call is TRBV29-1, the J call TRBJ2-3; 9 bases match TRBD1. The CDR3 spans 16 residues. Germline-derived CDR1 and CDR2 are SQVTM and ANQGSEA. The CDR3 sequence is CHIPPWGQGEGEAQYF. For the CDR3, the DNA is TGCCACATCCCCCCTTGGGGACAGGGAGAGGGGGAGGCGCAGTATTTT.

The gene calls are TRBV5-8 and TRBJ2-3; TRBD2 aligns across 9 bases. Germline CDR1 reads SGHTS; CDR2 reads YDEGEE. The CDR3 is 14 residues long. With 4 bases clipped from V and 6 bases from J, the junction kept 6 bases outside the gene matches. The CDR3 nucleotides are TGTGCCAGCAGCGGCGGGGGGGTTGACGATACGCAGTATTTT. Protein: CASSGGGVDDTQYF.

The chain recombines TRBV6-5 with TRBJ1-2; TRBD1 matches at 8 bases. Germline CDR1 and CDR2: MNHEY and SVGAGI. The ends lost 10 bases at V and 2 bases at J; junction bases unmatched: 12. The CDR3 extends over 15 amino acids. CDR3 loop: CATLGQGEANYGYTF. Written as DNA, the CDR3 is TGTGCCACTCTCGGACAGGGCGAAGCGAACTATGGCTACACCTTC.

CDR3 in DNA: TGTGCCAGCAGTTATCAGGGGGGGGGCACCGGGGAGCTGTTTTTT. It encodes CASSYQGGGTGELFF. This rearrangement joins TRBV6-5 to TRBJ2-2; D might be TRBD1 or TRBD2, each matching 7 bases. V lost 3 bases, J lost 4 bases, and 12 bases lay in between. The CDR3 runs 15 residues. Looked up from germline, CDR1 is MNHEY and CDR2 is SVGAGI.